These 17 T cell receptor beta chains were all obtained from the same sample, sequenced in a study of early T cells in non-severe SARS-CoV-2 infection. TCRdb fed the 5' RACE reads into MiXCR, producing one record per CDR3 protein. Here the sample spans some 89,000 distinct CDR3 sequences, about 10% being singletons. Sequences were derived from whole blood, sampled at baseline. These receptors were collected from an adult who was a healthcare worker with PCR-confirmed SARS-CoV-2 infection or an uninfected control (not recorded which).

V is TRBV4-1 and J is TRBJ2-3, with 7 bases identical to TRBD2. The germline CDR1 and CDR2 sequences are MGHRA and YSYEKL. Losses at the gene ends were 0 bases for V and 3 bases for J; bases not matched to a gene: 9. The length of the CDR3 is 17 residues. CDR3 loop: CASSQDMGEGRTDTQYF. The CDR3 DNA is TGCGCCAGCAGCCAAGATATGGGGGAGGGGAGGACAGATACGCAGTATTTT.

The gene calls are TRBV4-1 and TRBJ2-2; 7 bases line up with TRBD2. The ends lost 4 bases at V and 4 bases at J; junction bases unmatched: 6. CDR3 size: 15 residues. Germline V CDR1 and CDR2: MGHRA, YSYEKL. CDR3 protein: CASSPGGSGTGELFF. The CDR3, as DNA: TGCGCCAGCAGCCCGGGGGGTAGCGGCACCGGGGAGCTGTTTTTT.

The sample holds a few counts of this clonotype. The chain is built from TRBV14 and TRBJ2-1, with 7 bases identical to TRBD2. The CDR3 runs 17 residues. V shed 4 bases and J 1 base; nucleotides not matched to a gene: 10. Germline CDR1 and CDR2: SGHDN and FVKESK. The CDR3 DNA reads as TGTGCCAGCAGCCGGGGACTATATGGGCGATCCTACAATGAGCAGTTCTTC. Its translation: CASSRGLYGRSYNEQFF.

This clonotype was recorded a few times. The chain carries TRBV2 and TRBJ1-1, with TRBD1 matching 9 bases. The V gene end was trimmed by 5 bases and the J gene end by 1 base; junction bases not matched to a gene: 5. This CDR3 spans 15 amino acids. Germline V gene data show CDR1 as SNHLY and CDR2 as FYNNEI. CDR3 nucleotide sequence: TGTGCCAGCAGTTATGACAGGGGGTCGAACACTGAAGCTTTCTTT. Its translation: CASSYDRGSNTEAFF.

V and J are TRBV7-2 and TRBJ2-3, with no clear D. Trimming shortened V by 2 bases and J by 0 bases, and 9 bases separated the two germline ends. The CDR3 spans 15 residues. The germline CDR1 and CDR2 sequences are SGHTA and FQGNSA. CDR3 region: CASSLSYFSTDTQYF. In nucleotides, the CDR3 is TGTGCCAGCAGCTTAAGCTACTTTAGCACAGATACGCAGTATTTT.

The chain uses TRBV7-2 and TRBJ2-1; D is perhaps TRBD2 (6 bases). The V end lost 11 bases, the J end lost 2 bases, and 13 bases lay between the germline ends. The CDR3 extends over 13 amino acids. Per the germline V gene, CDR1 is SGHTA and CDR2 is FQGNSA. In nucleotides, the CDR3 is TGTGCCGCCGTTAGCGGAGCCTACAATGAGCAGTTCTTC. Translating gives CAAVSGAYNEQFF.

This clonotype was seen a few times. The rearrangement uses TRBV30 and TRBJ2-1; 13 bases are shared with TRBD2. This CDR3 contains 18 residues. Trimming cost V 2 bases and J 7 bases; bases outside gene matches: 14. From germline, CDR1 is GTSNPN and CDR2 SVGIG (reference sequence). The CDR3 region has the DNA TGTGCCTGGAGTTTAGGTACTAGCGGGAGGGTTGCAAGAAATGAGCAGTTCTTC. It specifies CAWSLGTSGRVARNEQFF.

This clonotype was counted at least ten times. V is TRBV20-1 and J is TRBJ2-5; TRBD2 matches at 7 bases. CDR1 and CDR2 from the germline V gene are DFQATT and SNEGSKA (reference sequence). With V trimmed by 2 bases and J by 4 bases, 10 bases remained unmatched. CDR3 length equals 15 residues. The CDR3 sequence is CSARPSTSLRETQYF. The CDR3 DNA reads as TGCAGTGCTAGACCGTCGACTAGCCTACGAGAGACCCAGTACTTC.

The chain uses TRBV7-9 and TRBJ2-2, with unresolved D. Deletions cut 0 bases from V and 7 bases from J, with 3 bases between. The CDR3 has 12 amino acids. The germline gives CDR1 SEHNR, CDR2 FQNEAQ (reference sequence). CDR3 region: CASSLAVGELFF. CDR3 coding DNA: TGTGCCAGCAGCTTAGCTGTCGGGGAGCTGTTTTTT.

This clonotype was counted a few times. The DNA for the CDR3 is TGTGCCAGCAGCCCATCCAGGGGGAGGGGTGAGCAGTACTTC. This codes for CASSPSRGRGEQYF. J is TRBJ2-7 and V is TRBV7-2; D may be TRBD1 or TRBD2 (7 bases each). There are 14 residues in the CDR3. The germline V gene encodes CDR1 SGHTA and CDR2 FQGNSA. Trimming stripped 5 bases from V and 7 bases from J, with 18 bases between.

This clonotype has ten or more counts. The CDR3, as DNA: TGTGCCAGCAGTGAATTCGGCGGGATGAACACCGGGGAGCTGTTTTTT. It encodes CASSEFGGMNTGELFF. The chain carries TRBV25-1 and TRBJ2-2; tentative D call: TRBD2 (6 bases). The CDR3 is 16 residues long. V was trimmed by 1 base and J by 1 base, leaving 10 bases between them. Germline lookup yields CDR1 MGHDK and CDR2 SYGVNS.

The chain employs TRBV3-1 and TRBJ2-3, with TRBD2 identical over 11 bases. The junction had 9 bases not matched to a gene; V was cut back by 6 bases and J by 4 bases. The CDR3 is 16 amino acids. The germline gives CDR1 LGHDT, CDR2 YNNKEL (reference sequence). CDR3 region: CASSRDLAGGSDTQYF. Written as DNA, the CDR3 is TGTGCCAGCAGTCGCGATCTAGCGGGGGGCTCAGATACGCAGTATTTT.

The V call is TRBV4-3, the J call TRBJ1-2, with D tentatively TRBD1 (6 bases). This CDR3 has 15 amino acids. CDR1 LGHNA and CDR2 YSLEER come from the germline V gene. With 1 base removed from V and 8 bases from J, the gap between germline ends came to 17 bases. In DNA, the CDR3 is TGCGCCAGCAGCCAAGTTGGTTTTAAACAGGGAGGCTACACCTTC. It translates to CASSQVGFKQGGYTF.

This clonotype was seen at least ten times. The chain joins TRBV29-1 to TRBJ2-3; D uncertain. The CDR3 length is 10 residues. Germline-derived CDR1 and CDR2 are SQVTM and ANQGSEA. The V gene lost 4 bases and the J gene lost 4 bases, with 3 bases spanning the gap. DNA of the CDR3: TGCAGCGTTGTTCCAGATACGCAGTATTTT. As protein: CSVVPDTQYF.

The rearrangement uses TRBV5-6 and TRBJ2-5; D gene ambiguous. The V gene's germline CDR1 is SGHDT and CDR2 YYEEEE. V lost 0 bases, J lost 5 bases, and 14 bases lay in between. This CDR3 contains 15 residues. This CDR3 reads CASSLDPRTDETQYF. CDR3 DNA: TGTGCCAGCAGCTTGGATCCCAGGACCGACGAGACCCAGTACTTC.

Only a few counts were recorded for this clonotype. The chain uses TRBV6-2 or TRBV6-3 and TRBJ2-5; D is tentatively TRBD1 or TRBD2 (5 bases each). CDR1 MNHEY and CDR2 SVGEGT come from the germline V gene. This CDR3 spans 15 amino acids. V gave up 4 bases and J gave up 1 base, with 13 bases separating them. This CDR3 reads CASSFWGTAQETQYF. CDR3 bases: TGTGCCAGCAGTTTTTGGGGGACCGCCCAAGAGACCCAGTACTTC.

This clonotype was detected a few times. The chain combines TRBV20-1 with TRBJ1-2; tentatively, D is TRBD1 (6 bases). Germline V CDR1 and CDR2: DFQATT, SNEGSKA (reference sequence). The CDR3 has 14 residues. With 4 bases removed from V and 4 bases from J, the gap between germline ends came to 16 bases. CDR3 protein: CSAINSRGTYGYTF. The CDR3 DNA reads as TGCAGTGCTATTAATTCAAGGGGGACCTATGGCTACACCTTC.